Below, 8 T cell receptor beta chains from the same sample are listed, as sequenced in a study of T-cell reconstitution after alpha-beta-depleted transplantation in children. For TCRbeta, the library was prepared with unique molecular identifiers. One entry per CDR3 protein, called by TCRdb with MiXCR from the PCR reads. Altogether 450,000 to 600,000 distinct CDR3 sequences are present, about 16% being singletons, with the ten largest covering approximately 3%. The sample in question was PBMCs from the stem cell graft donor, obtained from the stem cell graft. These receptors all come from a human donor who donated a stem cell graft to a child with acute lymphoblastic leukemia.

This chain connects TRBV2 to TRBJ2-6; D call uncertain. Germline V gene data show CDR1 as SNHLY and CDR2 as FYNNEI. The CDR3 spans 13 residues. Trimming shortened V by 8 bases and J by 2 bases, and 7 bases separated the two germline ends. CDR3 residues: CASYSTGANVLTF. The CDR3 DNA reads TGTGCCAGCTATAGCACTGGGGCCAACGTCCTGACTTTC.

The chain combines TRBV4-1 with TRBJ2-7; 8 bases fit TRBD2. The V gene's germline CDR1 is MGHRA and CDR2 YSYEKL. This CDR3 has 16 residues. With 0 bases clipped from V and 0 bases from J, the junction kept 4 bases outside the gene matches. The CDR3 DNA follows: TGCGCCAGCAGCCAAGATAAGCGGGAGTCCTCCTACGAGCAGTACTTC. Translated: CASSQDKRESSYEQYF.

The V and J genes are TRBV5-1 and TRBJ1-2, with TRBD1 identical over 9 bases. V shed 5 bases, J shed 8 bases, and the junction held 16 bases outside the gene matches. Germline V lookup: CDR1 SGHRS, CDR2 YFSETQ. This CDR3 comprises 16 residues. CDR3 amino acids: CASRGQGLYGANGYTF. The CDR3 DNA sequence: TGCGCCAGCAGAGGACAGGGGTTATACGGTGCGAACGGCTACACCTTC.

The chain is built from TRBV18 and TRBJ2-6; no clear D. The CDR3 has 16 residues. The germline V gene has CDR1 KGHSH and CDR2 LQKENI. V lost 1 base, J lost 0 bases, and 7 bases lay in between. CDR3 loop: CASSPLPLSGANVLTF. The CDR3 bases are TGTGCCAGCTCACCACTGCCCCTCTCTGGGGCCAACGTCCTGACTTTC.

This clonotype was counted a few times. The chain joins TRBV12-3 or TRBV12-4 to TRBJ1-2; the D gene is possibly TRBD1 (5 bases). The ends were cut back, 6 bases at V and 5 bases at J, with 13 bases in the middle. The CDR3 is 13 residues long. CDR3 loop: CASRPDRQYGYTF. As DNA, the CDR3 is TGTGCCAGCAGACCTGACAGACAATATGGCTACACCTTC.

J is TRBJ1-2 and V is TRBV5-1, with 9 bases identical to TRBD1. The CDR3 has 15 residues. With V trimmed by 5 bases and J by 2 bases, 7 bases remained unmatched. CDR1 is SGHRS and CDR2 is YFSETQ in the germline V gene. CDR3 nucleotide sequence: TGCGCCAGCAGTGGGACAGGGTCGTCAAACTATGGCTACACCTTC. Its translation: CASSGTGSSNYGYTF.

The chain combines TRBV19 with TRBJ1-1; TRBD1 aligns across 8 bases. V lost 8 bases and J lost 5; bases outside the gene matches: 10. CDR3 length: 14 amino acids. The germline CDR1 and CDR2 sequences are LNHDA and SQIVND (reference sequence). The CDR3 here is CASRDGQGRTEAFF. The DNA for the CDR3 is TGTGCCAGTCGGGACGGACAGGGCAGGACTGAAGCTTTCTTT. Drawing the rest from reference TRBV19 and TRBJ1-1, the complete variable domain is DGGITQSPKYLFRKEGQNVTLSCEQNLNHDAMYWYRQDPGQGLRLIYYSQIVNDFQKGDIAEGYSVSREKKESFPLTVTSAQKNPTAFYLCASRDGQGRTEAFFGQGTRLTVV.

The CDR3 DNA reads as TGTGCCAGCACCGCCCCCGAAAGCTACACCTTC. Its translation: CASTAPESYTF. V usage is TRBV21-1 and J usage is TRBJ1-2; TRBD1 was called by the table and not checked on the DNA. TRBV21-1 counts as a pseudogene. The CDR3 covers 11 residues.